Sequencing of this TCR beta chain was carried out in a study of blood T cell repertoires in COVID-19. As for the study in general: The samples span acute and convalescent COVID-19 from the United States, Italy and Spain. PBMCs, B-cell-depleted T cells, or T cells provided the cDNA or gDNA that made up the material.

J was trimmed by 6 bases and V by 5 bases; bases with no gene match: 16. The CDR3 consists of 17 residues. Germline V gene data show CDR1 as SGHVS and CDR2 as FQNEAQ. In the original analysis: Amplification of reference gene primers provided the estimated nucleated cell counts. Method: immunoSEQ multiplex PCR; TCRdb's copy keeps in-frame clones and lacks some. V and J calls plus clone size are reproduced from that table; the DNA served to infer D and trimming. The table shows tens of thousands of clones, with 75% to 85% occurring only once. The sample was peripheral blood. The V call is TRBV7-8, the J call TRBJ2-7, with 10 bases that match TRBD2. The TCR sequence derives from a woman aged 80 or over with acute or convalescent COVID-19. CDR3 sequence reads: CASSQRSLAGAPSEQYF. In DNA form, the CDR3 reads TGTGCCAGCAGCCAGCGATCCCTAGCGGGAGCCCCCAGCGAGCAGTACTTC.